This T cell receptor (beta chain) was sequenced for a study of T cells in Graves' hyperthyroidism and ophthalmopathy. Study results and limitations: The authors' 13 V-J model separated ophthalmopathy from stable hyperthyroidism.

This clonotype came up a few times. Antigen: not known. RNA transcripts provided the source from which TCR beta CDR3 regions were amplified. First-round RT-PCR of the TCR CDR3 relied on the HTBI primer set. MiXCR, run by TCRdb on the multiplex PCR reads, gives a single entry per CDR3 protein. The sample has 300,000 to 450,000 distinct CDR3 sequences; approximately 15% are singletons. Orbital computed tomography, thyroid ultrasound, serum thyroxine and TRAb, and clinical symptoms together informed the diagnoses. From germline, CDR1 is DFQATT and CDR2 SNEGSKA (reference sequence). This CDR3 is 15 amino acids long. Trimming at V came to 7 bases and at J to 3 bases, leaving 6 bases not matched to a gene.

The receptor comes from a woman aged 18 to 35 with Graves' hyperthyroidism that later progressed to Graves' ophthalmopathy. The chain recombines TRBV20-1 with TRBJ2-2, with TRBD2 identical over 12 bases. Sequences were obtained from blood. CDR3 DNA sequence: TGCAGTGAGCCGGGACTAGCGGGTTACACCGGGGAGCTGTTTTTT. As protein: CSEPGLAGYTGELFF.